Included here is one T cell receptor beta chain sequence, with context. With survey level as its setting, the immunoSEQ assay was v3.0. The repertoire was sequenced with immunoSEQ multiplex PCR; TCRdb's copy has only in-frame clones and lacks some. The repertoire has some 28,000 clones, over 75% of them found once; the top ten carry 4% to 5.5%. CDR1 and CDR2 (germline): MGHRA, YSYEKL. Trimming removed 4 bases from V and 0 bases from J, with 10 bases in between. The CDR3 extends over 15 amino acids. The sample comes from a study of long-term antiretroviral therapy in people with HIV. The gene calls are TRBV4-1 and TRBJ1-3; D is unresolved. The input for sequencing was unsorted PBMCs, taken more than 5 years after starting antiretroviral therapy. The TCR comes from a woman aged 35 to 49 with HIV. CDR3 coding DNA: TGCGCCAGCAGCCTACTCGGAGGCTCTGGAAACACCATATATTTT. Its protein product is CASSLLGGSGNTIYF.